This is a list of T cell receptor beta chains from one sample in a study of metastatic and nonmetastatic thyroid tumors. TCRdb reassembled clones from the PCR reads with MiXCR. The sample includes tens of thousands of clones, roughly 12% seen only once; the top ten take 9% to 9.5%. Input material: blood. The receptors were gathered from a female donor with papillary thyroid cancer or a benign thyroid nodule (not recorded which). Some clones in this sample may be carry-over from other donors' samples. Both conserved end residues are part of each CDR3. D genes are given only for firm matches. Clone size is not always given. Where it is, it says once, few, many or a class for expanded clones.

TGTGCCAGCAGTTTGCAGGAAGACAATTCACCCCTCCACTTT	CASSLQEDNSPLHF	.	TRBV6-1	TRBJ1-6	few
TGTGCCTGGACCGGGGCTAGCGGGTACTACGAGCAGTACTTC	CAWTGASGYYEQYF	TRBD2	TRBV30	TRBJ2-7	.
TGTGCCAGCAGTTTATTGGACAGTGCCAATGAGCAGTTCTTC	CASSLLDSANEQFF	.	TRBV27	TRBJ2-1	few
TGTGCCAGCAGTCCCCGTCGGGACGGACCTAATTCACCCCTCCACTTT	CASSPRRDGPNSPLHF	.	TRBV25-1	TRBJ1-6	many
TGTGCCAGCAGTGGGGGAGGTGGCTTTGGAAGCACCATATATTTT	CASSGGGGFGSTIYF	.	TRBV7-9	TRBJ1-3	.
TGTGCCAGTAGTATGAGAGGAGGGACTAGCGGGAAGGGGGGTACGCAGTATTTT	CASSMRGGTSGKGGTQYF	TRBD2	TRBV19	TRBJ2-3	many
TGTGCCAGCAGCTTAGCTTCGACAGGGGACGGCTACACCTTC	CASSLASTGDGYTF	TRBD1	TRBV7-9	TRBJ1-2	many
TGTGCCAGCAGTTCTGCCCGCATGGACTCCTACGAGCAGTACTTC	CASSSARMDSYEQYF	.	TRBV28	TRBJ2-7	medium-sized
TGCAGTGCTAGTTGGTTTAAACAGAATAATGAAAAACTGTTTTTT	CSASWFKQNNEKLFF	.	TRBV20-1	TRBJ1-4	many
TGCAGTGCTAGAGGTCCGGGGGTTTCTCCCCTCCACTTT	CSARGPGVSPLHF	.	TRBV20-1	TRBJ1-6	many
TGTGCCAGCAGTTTTACTAGCGCCTCCTACGAGCAGTACTTC	CASSFTSASYEQYF	TRBD2	TRBV27	TRBJ2-7	many
TGCGCCGCGAGCGAGACCTCAGATACGCAGTATTTT	CAASETSDTQYF	.	TRBV10-2	TRBJ2-3	many
TGTGCCAGTAGCGGGACAGCTAATCAGCCCCAGCATTTT	CASSGTANQPQHF	TRBD1	TRBV19	TRBJ1-5	many
TGCGCCAGCAGCTTTAGTCCCCCAGGGAGTGATTCACCCCTCCACTTT	CASSFSPPGSDSPLHF	.	TRBV5-1	TRBJ1-6	many
TGTGCCACCCTGGGGTTAGCGGCGGGAGGAGAGACCCAGTACTTC	CATLGLAAGGETQYF	TRBD2	TRBV6-1	TRBJ2-5	many
TGTGCCGTTAGCGGTGGCTCCTACAATGAGCAGTTCTTC	CAVSGGSYNEQFF	.	TRBV2	TRBJ2-1	.
TGTGCCAGCAGTCGTGGGGGGGTGTTCACAGAGACCCAGTACTTC	CASSRGGVFTETQYF	TRBD2	TRBV27	TRBJ2-5	few
TGTGTCAGCAGTCAGACCTATGGTGTGCGGGAAGCTTTCTTT	CVSSQTYGVREAFF	.	TRBV27	TRBJ1-1	.
TGTGCCTGGAGTACACAGGGTTCACAGCCCCAGCATTTT	CAWSTQGSQPQHF	.	TRBV30	TRBJ1-5	many
TGCAGTGCTAGTGGCAGCGGGAGTAGTTCAGATACGCAGTATTTT	CSASGSGSSSDTQYF	TRBD2	TRBV20-1	TRBJ2-3	many
TGCGCCAGTCGGATTGTTCAGGGGGCAAACACTGAAGCTTTCTTT	CASRIVQGANTEAFF	TRBD1	TRBV4-1	TRBJ1-1	many
TGCGCCAGCAGCCAAGACCAATCTGGCGTCTACAATGAGCAGTTCTTC	CASSQDQSGVYNEQFF	.	TRBV4-1	TRBJ2-1	many
TGTGCCAGCAGCTTAGATATGTACTCTGGGGCCAACGTCCTGACTTTC	CASSLDMYSGANVLTF	.	TRBV7-8	TRBJ2-6	many
TGTGCCAGCAGTGAAGGGGGACTGGGGGGTTCACCCCTCCACTTT	CASSEGGLGGSPLHF	.	TRBV2	TRBJ1-6	many
TGTGCCAGCAGTCCCGGAGCGCGTTCCTCGTACAATGAGCAGTTCTTC	CASSPGARSSYNEQFF	.	TRBV12-3/TRBV12-4	TRBJ2-1	.
TGTGCCAGCAACGAAAGGGGGTGGACCGGGGAGCTGTTTTTT	CASNERGWTGELFF	.	TRBV28	TRBJ2-2	medium-sized
TGTGCCAGCAGCCAAGCGGTCTTTGGGGGGGAGCTGTTTTTT	CASSQAVFGGELFF	.	TRBV3-1	TRBJ2-2	many
TGTGCCACCAGTGAGGCGACAGGGGGAGGTCGAGAGACCCAGTACTTC	CATSEATGGGRETQYF	TRBD1	TRBV24-1	TRBJ2-5	many
TGTGCCAGCAGTGACCAAGGACCCCCCGAGACCCAGTACTTC	CASSDQGPPETQYF	.	TRBV6-1	TRBJ2-5	many
TGTGCCAGCGGCGGACTAGGGTACAATGAGCAGTTCTTC	CASGGLGYNEQFF	TRBD2	TRBV2	TRBJ2-1	many
TGTGCCAGCAGTTTATCGCTCGAGTGGGCAGAGACCCAGTACTTC	CASSLSLEWAETQYF	.	TRBV12-3/TRBV12-4	TRBJ2-5	.
TGTGCCACCCGGACAGGGGCTATGGGGTGGGCTTTCTTT	CATRTGAMGWAFF	TRBD1	TRBV2	TRBJ1-1	many
TGTGCCACCAGCAGAGATGAGGGAAATCAGCCCCAGCATTTT	CATSRDEGNQPQHF	.	TRBV15	TRBJ1-5	many
TGTGCCAGTAGTGTTCTCGCGAGAGGGGCTGAAGCTTTCTTT	CASSVLARGAEAFF	.	TRBV19	TRBJ1-1	many
TGTGCCAGCAGCTTAATTGGGGACTCCTACAATGAGCAGTTCTTC	CASSLIGDSYNEQFF	.	TRBV11-3	TRBJ2-1	many
TGTGCCAGCAGTCCTAGCGGGAGGAATTACAATGAGCAGTTCTTC	CASSPSGRNYNEQFF	TRBD2	TRBV7-3	TRBJ2-1	many
TGTGCCATCAGGGAAACAGGTTTCTCTGGAAACACCATATATTTT	CAIRETGFSGNTIYF	.	TRBV10-3	TRBJ1-3	many
TGTGCCAGCAGCCAAGGATTTATAGCAAGAACTATACTGAACAATGAGCAGTTCTTC	CASSQGFIARTILNNEQFF	.	TRBV4-2	TRBJ2-1	many
TGTGCCAGCCACTACGAGCAGTACTTC	CASHYEQYF	.	TRBV6-1	TRBJ2-7	medium-sized
TGTGCCAGTAGTGCGGGACACGAGTACGAGCAGTACTTC	CASSAGHEYEQYF	.	TRBV19	TRBJ2-7	many
TGTGCCAGCTCGAGACAGGGCAGTGAAAAACTGTTTTTT	CASSRQGSEKLFF	TRBD1	TRBV28	TRBJ1-4	many
TGTGCCAGCAGCGCCGGAGGGAATCTGGGGGAGCAGTACTTC	CASSAGGNLGEQYF	.	TRBV7-8	TRBJ2-7	.
TGTGCCAGCAGTTACTCGCCGGGGACCTACGAGCAGTACTTC	CASSYSPGTYEQYF	.	TRBV6-6	TRBJ2-7	medium-sized
TGTGCCAGCAGGAAGGAAGCCTCTGGAAACACCATATATTTT	CASRKEASGNTIYF	.	TRBV6-1	TRBJ1-3	many
TGTGCCAGCAATGGCGCGAACATTGAAGCTTTCTTT	CASNGANIEAFF	.	TRBV9	TRBJ1-1	.
TGTGCCAGCAGCTTGGCGGATCAGGGAAAGAGGAATGAGCAGTTCTTC	CASSLADQGKRNEQFF	.	TRBV5-5	TRBJ2-1	many
TGTGCCAGCAGTGACGGGGCAAATTCTTGGGGACTAGGCAATCAGCCCCAGCATTTT	CASSDGANSWGLGNQPQHF	.	TRBV6-4	TRBJ1-5	.
TGCAGTGCTAGAGTACGGGCGGGGGCCTCCTACAATGAGCAGTTCTTC	CSARVRAGASYNEQFF	.	TRBV20-1	TRBJ2-1	many
TGTGCCAGCTCACAGTCCCTCCGGGGGGCAGCTAATGAAAAACTGTTTTTT	CASSQSLRGAANEKLFF	.	TRBV18	TRBJ1-4	.